This T cell receptor (beta chain) is from a study of human T cells and chemical hapten exposure. This clonotype came up many times. Its antigen is unidentified. Findings of the study overall: Expanded TCRs produced significantly more large CDR3 similarity clusters than controls did.

Time point reported: patch test 1, 2 weeks after DPC sensitization. Regarding treatment: therapeutic diphenylcyclopropenone sensitization with weekly scalp DPC. Donors were 18 to 70-year-old alopecia patients suitable for DPC. The study extracted total RNA from unfractionated whole blood. The V and J ends lost 11 bases and 1 base respectively, with 8 bases between them. Germline V CDR1 and CDR2: ENHRY, SYGVKD. The CDR3 is 11 residues long. TCRdb redid the calling of the RACE reads with MiXCR, one entry per CDR3 protein. Of fewer than 500,000 distinct CDR3 sequences in the sample, roughly 4.8% were seen once.

The input for sequencing was whole blood, taken in connection with sensitization to the hapten diphenylcyclopropenone (DPC). The origin of this receptor is a woman between 45 and 60 years old with alopecia areata. Some clones in this sample may be carry-over from other donors' samples. The rearrangement links TRBV10-3 to TRBJ1-1; D call uncertain. The CDR3 spells CALRPNTEAFF. CDR3 coding DNA: TGTGCCTTACGACCGAACACTGAAGCTTTCTTT.